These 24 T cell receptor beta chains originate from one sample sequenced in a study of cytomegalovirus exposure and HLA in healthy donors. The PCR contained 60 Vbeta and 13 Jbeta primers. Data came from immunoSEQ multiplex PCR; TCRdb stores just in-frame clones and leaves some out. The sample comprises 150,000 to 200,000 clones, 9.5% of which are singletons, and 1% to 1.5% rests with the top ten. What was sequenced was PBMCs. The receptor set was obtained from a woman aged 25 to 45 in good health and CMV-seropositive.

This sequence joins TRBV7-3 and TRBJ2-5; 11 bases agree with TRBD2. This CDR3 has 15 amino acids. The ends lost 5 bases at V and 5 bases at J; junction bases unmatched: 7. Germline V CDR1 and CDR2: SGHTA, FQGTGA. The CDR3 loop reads CASSTSGSRGETQYF. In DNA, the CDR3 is TGTGCCAGCAGCACTAGCGGGAGTCGAGGGGAGACCCAGTACTTC.

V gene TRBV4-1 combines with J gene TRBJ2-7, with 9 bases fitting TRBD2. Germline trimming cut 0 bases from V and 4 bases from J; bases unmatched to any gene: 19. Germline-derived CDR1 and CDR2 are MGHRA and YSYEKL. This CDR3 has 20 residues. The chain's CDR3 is CASSQDRSGRARGASYEQYF. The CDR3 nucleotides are TGCGCCAGCAGCCAAGATCGTAGCGGGAGAGCGAGAGGAGCGTCTTACGAGCAGTACTTC.

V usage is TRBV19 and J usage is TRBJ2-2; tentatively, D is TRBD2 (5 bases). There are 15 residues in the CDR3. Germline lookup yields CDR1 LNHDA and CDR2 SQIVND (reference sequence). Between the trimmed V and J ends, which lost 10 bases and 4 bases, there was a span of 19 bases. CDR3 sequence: CATGSPNWGTGELFF. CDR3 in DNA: TGTGCCACTGGGAGTCCGAATTGGGGCACCGGGGAGCTGTTTTTT.

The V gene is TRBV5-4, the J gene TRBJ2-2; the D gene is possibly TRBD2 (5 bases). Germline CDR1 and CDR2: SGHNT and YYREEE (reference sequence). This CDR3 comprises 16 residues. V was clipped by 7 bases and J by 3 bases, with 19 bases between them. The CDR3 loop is CASGSRRGRHTGELFF. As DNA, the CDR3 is TGTGCCAGCGGATCCCGTCGAGGGCGGCACACCGGGGAGCTGTTTTTT.

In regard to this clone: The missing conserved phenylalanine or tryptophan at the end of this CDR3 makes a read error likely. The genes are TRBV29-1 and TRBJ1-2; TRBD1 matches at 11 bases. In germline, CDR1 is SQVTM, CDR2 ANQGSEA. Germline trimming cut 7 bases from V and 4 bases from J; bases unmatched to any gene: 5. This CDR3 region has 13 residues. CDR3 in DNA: TGCAGCGCTTTAGGACAGGGGGCCTATGGCTACACCGTC. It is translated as CSALGQGAYGYTV.

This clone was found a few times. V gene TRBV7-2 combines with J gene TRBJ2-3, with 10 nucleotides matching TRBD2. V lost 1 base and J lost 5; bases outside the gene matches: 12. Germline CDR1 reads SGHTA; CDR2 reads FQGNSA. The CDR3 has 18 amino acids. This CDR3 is CASSLVTSGAVGGDTQYF. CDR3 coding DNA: TGTGCCAGCAGCTTAGTAACTAGCGGGGCCGTGGGAGGAGATACGCAGTATTTT.

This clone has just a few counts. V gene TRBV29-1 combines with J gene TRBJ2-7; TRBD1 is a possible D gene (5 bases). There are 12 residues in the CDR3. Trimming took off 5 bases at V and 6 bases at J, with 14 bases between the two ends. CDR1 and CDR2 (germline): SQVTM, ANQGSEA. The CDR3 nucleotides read TGCAGCGTTTACTCAGGGATTGGCGAGCAGTACTTC. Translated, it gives CSVYSGIGEQYF.

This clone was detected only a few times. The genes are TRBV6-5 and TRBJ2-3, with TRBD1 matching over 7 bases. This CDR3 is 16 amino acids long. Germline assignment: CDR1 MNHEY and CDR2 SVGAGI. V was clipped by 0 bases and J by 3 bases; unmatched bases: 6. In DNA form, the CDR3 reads TGTGCCAGCAGTTACTCGAAGATGACAGGGACAGATACGCAGTATTTT. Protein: CASSYSKMTGTDTQYF.

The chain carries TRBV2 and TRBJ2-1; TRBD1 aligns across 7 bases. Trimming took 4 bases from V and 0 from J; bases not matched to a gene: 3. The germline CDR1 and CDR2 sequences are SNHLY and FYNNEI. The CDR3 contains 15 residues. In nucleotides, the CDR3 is TGTGCCAGCAGTGGAGGGGACAGCTCCTACAATGAGCAGTTCTTC. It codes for CASSGGDSSYNEQFF.

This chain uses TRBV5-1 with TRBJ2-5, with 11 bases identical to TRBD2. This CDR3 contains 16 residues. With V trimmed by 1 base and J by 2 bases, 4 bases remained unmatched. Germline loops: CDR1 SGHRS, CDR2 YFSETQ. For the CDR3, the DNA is TGCGCCAGCAGCTTGTCCGGGACTAGCGGACAAGAGACCCAGTACTTC. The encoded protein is CASSLSGTSGQETQYF.

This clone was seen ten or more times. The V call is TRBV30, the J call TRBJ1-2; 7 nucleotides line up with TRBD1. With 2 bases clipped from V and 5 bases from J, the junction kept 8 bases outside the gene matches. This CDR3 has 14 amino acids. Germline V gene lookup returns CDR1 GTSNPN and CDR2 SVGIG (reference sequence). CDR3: CAWSPLGGAYGYTF. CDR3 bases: TGTGCCTGGAGTCCTCTAGGGGGCGCATATGGCTACACCTTC.

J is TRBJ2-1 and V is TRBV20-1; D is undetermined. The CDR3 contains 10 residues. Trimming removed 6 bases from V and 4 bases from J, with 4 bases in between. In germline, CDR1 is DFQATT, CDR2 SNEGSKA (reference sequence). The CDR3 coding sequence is TGCAGTGCCGGGTACAATGAGCAGTTCTTC. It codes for CSAGYNEQFF.

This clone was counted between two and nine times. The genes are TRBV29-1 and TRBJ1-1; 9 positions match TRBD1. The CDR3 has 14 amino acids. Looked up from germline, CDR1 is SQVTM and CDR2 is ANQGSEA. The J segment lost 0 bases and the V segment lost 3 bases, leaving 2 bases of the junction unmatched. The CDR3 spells CSVEGQGLNTEAFF. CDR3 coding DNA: TGCAGCGTTGAGGGACAGGGATTGAACACTGAAGCTTTCTTT.

CDR3 DNA sequence: TGTGCCAGCAGTTTAACCCAGGGGTACAATGAGCAGTTCTTC. Its translation: CASSLTQGYNEQFF. The chain combines TRBV28 with TRBJ2-1; possible D gene TRBD1, 6 bases. The CDR3 has 14 residues. CDR1 is MDHEN, CDR2 SYDVKM, per germline. Trimming stripped 2 bases from V and 4 bases from J, with 9 bases between.

The CDR3 nucleotides are TGTGCCAGCAGTTTAAATTTTCTCAGTCGAAACTATGGCTACACCTTC. Its protein is CASSLNFLSRNYGYTF. The chain couples TRBV27 to TRBJ1-2, with D uncertain. Trimming took 2 bases from V and 2 from J, leaving 15 bases between them. Germline values: CDR1 MNHEY, CDR2 SMNVEV (reference sequence). The CDR3 spans 16 residues.

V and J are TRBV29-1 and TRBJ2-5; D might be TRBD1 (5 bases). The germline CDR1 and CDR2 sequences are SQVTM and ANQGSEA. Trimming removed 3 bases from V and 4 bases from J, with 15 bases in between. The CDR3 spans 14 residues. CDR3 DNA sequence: TGCAGCGTTGAGTCAGGGCTTCTCCTAGAGACCCAGTACTTC. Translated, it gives CSVESGLLLETQYF.

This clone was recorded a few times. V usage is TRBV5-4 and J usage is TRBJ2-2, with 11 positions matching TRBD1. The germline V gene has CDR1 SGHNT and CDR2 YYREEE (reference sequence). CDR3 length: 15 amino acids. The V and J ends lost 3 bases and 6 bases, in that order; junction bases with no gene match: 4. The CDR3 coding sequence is TGTGCCAGCAGCTGGGGACAGGGGGATTCCGGGGAGCTGTTTTTT. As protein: CASSWGQGDSGELFF.

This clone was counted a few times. The CDR3 reads CASSPGTAGNQPQHF. The CDR3 nucleotides are TGCGCCAGCAGCCCCGGGACAGCCGGCAATCAGCCCCAGCATTTT. The rearrangement joins TRBV4-1 to TRBJ1-5, with 7 bases aligning to TRBD1. V gave up 4 bases and J gave up 2 bases; unmatched junction bases: 5. The germline V gene has CDR1 MGHRA and CDR2 YSYEKL. CDR3 length: 15 residues.

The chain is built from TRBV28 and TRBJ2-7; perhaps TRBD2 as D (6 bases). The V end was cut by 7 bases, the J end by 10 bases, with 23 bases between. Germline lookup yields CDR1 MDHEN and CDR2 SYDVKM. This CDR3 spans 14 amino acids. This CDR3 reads CASTELVLRGEQYF. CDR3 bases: TGTGCCAGCACCGAGCTAGTATTGCGCGGGGAACAGTACTTC.

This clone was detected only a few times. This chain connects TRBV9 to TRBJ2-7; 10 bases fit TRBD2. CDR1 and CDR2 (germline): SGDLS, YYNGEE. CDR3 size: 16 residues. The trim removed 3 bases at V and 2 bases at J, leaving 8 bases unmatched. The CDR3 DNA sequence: TGTGCCAGCAGCGGACGCCCCGGGACTAGCGCCTACGAGCAGTACTTC. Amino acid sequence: CASSGRPGTSAYEQYF.

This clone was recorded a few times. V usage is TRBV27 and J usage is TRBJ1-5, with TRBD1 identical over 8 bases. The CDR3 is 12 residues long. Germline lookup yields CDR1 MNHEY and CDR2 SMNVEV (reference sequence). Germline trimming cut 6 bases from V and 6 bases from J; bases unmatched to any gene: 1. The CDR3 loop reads CASSTGGQPQHF. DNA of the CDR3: TGTGCCAGCAGCACAGGGGGTCAGCCCCAGCATTTT.

Here the CDR3 DNA reads TGTGCCAGTAGCAGACAGGCCATGAACACTGAAGCTTTCTTT. Its protein product is CASSRQAMNTEAFF. The chain carries TRBV19 and TRBJ1-1; the D gene is possibly TRBD1 (6 bases). This CDR3 comprises 14 residues. Trimming cost V 6 bases and J 0 bases, with 11 bases left between them. Germline values: CDR1 LNHDA, CDR2 SQIVND (reference sequence).

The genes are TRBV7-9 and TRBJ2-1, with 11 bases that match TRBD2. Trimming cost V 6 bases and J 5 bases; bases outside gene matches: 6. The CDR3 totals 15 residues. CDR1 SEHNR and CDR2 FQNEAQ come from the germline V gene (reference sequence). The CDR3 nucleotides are TGTGCCAGCAGACACCCGGGACTAGCGGACAATGAGCAGTTCTTC. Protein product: CASRHPGLADNEQFF.

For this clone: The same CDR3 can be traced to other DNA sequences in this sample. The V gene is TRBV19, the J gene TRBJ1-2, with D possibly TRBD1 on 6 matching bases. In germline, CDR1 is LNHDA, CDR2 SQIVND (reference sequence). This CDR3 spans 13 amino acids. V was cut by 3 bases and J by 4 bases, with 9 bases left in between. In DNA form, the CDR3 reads TGTGCCAGTAGTATTCTAGGGGGCTATGGCTACACCTTC. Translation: CASSILGGYGYTF.